This T cell receptor (beta chain) was sequenced during a study of tumor-infiltrating lymphocytes in localized non-small cell lung cancer. Germline-derived CDR1 and CDR2 are SGHRS and YFSETQ. The CDR3 length is 16 residues. J gave up 2 bases and V 0 bases, and 3 bases lay outside the gene matches. This clone has more than one count but fewer than ten. The assay was immunoSEQ multiplex PCR, and TCRdb's table has in-frame clones only and misses some. The sample lists some 9,200 clones; around 81% were seen once. The rearrangement links TRBV5-1 to TRBJ2-1; TRBD2 matches at 9 bases. The receptor was isolated from a human donor with non-small cell lung cancer. What was sequenced was uninvolved lung tissue not adjacent to the tumor. This CDR3 reads CASSLAGLATYNEQFF. CDR3 coding DNA: TGCGCCAGCAGCTTGGCCGGACTAGCGACCTACAATGAGCAGTTCTTC. Supplemented by reference TRBV5-1 and TRBJ2-1, the full variable domain reads KAGVTQTPRYLIKTRGQQVTLSCSPISGHRSVSWYQQTPGQGLQFLFEYFSETQRNKGNFPGRFSGRQFSNSRSEMNVSTLELGDSALYLCASSLAGLATYNEQFFGPGTRLTVL.